Presented here are 24 T cell receptor beta chains from one specimen sequenced in a study of long-term antiretroviral therapy in people with HIV. Researchers report immunoSEQ v3.0 was run at survey level. Sequencing used immunoSEQ multiplex PCR; TCRdb keeps in-frame clones, though not all of them. This repertoire shows 20,000 to 25,000 clones, almost 85% found once; its top ten account for around 5%. Sequencing was performed on unsorted PBMCs, taken 0.3 years after starting antiretroviral therapy. These TCRs come from a man between 45 and 60 years old with HIV.

The count of this clone is one. This chain uses TRBV6-4 with TRBJ2-3; no firm D call. In germline, CDR1 is MRHNA, CDR2 SNTAGT. Trimming took off 0 bases at V and 0 bases at J, with 7 bases between the two ends. The CDR3 has 15 amino acids. The CDR3 loop is CASSDSKGSTDTQYF. The CDR3 DNA follows: TGTGCCAGCAGTGACTCGAAAGGAAGCACAGATACGCAGTATTTT.

The chain employs TRBV5-5 and TRBJ2-1; TRBD2 matches 7 bases. This CDR3 has 15 residues. Germline trimming cut 3 bases from V and 8 bases from J; bases unmatched to any gene: 11. Germline CDR1 and CDR2: SGHKS and YYEKEE (reference sequence). CDR3 protein: CASSSSGFREDEQFF. In DNA form, the CDR3 reads TGTGCCAGCAGCTCCTCCGGTTTTCGGGAGGATGAGCAGTTCTTC.

This chain joins TRBV7-9 and TRBJ2-5, with 7 bases aligning to TRBD2. J gave up 5 bases and V 4 bases, and 7 bases lay outside the gene matches. Germline V gene data show CDR1 as SEHNR and CDR2 as FQNEAQ (reference sequence). The CDR3 has 14 amino acids. Here the CDR3 reads CASSSGGSQETQYF. For the CDR3, the DNA is TGTGCCAGCAGCTCGGGCGGGAGTCAGGAGACCCAGTACTTC.

The chain joins TRBV4-3 to TRBJ2-7; no firm D call. Trimming stripped 4 bases from V and 2 bases from J, with 15 bases between. Looked up from germline, CDR1 is LGHNA and CDR2 is YSLEER. The CDR3 covers 15 residues. The CDR3 nucleotides are TGCGCCAGCAGCCCTCAATCCACCGGACCCTACGAGCAGTACTTC. It codes for CASSPQSTGPYEQYF.

The chain has TRBV4-3 and TRBJ1-1; D is uncertain. The CDR3 length is 15 residues. The V gene lost 0 bases and the J gene lost 0 bases, with 8 bases spanning the gap. CDR1 and CDR2 from the germline V gene are LGHNA and YSLEER. CDR3 loop: CASSQDTGVNTEAFF. CDR3 bases: TGCGCCAGCAGCCAAGATACCGGGGTGAACACTGAAGCTTTCTTT.

This chain links TRBV28 with TRBJ1-6, with a tentative D call TRBD1 (5 bases). V was trimmed by 8 bases and J by 6 bases, leaving 14 bases between them. Germline V gene sequence: CDR1 MDHEN, CDR2 SYDVKM. The CDR3 contains 14 residues. Here the CDR3 reads CASEGLWANSPLHF. As DNA, the CDR3 is TGTGCCAGCGAGGGACTTTGGGCTAATTCACCCCTCCACTTT. Drawing the rest from reference TRBV28 and TRBJ1-6, the complete variable domain is DVKVTQSSRYLVKRTGEKVFLECVQDMDHENMFWYRQDPGLGLRLIYFSYDVKMKEKGDIPEGYSVSREKKERFSLILESASTNQTSMYLCASEGLWANSPLHFGNGTRLTVT.

This clone was counted a single time. The rearrangement uses TRBV5-1 and TRBJ1-1; no clear D. V was trimmed by 4 bases and J by 1 base, leaving 14 bases between them. The CDR3 extends over 15 amino acids. Per germline, CDR1 SGHRS and CDR2 YFSETQ. CDR3 nucleotides: TGCGCCAGCAGCACCGAAGAGGACGGGAACACTGAAGCTTTCTTT. Its translation: CASSTEEDGNTEAFF.

The chain combines TRBV6-4 with TRBJ2-3, with D maybe TRBD1 (6 bases). Trimming stripped 2 bases from V and 4 bases from J, with 16 bases between. Germline CDR1 reads MRHNA; CDR2 reads SNTAGT. The CDR3 extends over 16 amino acids. CDR3 region: CASSDGVGRGADTQYF. Here the CDR3 DNA reads TGTGCCAGCAGTGACGGTGTTGGCAGGGGTGCAGATACGCAGTATTTT.

The rearrangement uses TRBV9 and TRBJ1-5, with D uncertain. The CDR3 is 13 amino acids. Trimming shortened V by 0 bases and J by 7 bases, and 8 bases separated the two germline ends. The germline V gene has CDR1 SGDLS and CDR2 YYNGEE. The CDR3 is CASSVVAGQPQHF. The CDR3 DNA reads TGTGCCAGCAGCGTAGTAGCCGGGCAGCCCCAGCATTTT.

This clone turned up a few times. The rearrangement uses TRBV6-6 and TRBJ1-5; D is possibly TRBD1 (6 bases). The CDR3 extends over 13 amino acids. Trimming pared 7 bases from V and 7 bases from J, leaving 14 bases between. The V gene's germline CDR1 is MNHNY and CDR2 SVGAGI (reference sequence). This CDR3 is CASIGGARQPQHF. The CDR3 nucleotides read TGTGCCAGCATAGGGGGGGCTAGACAGCCCCAGCATTTT.

The chain is built from TRBV27 and TRBJ1-2, with TRBD1 identical over 11 bases. Germline values: CDR1 MNHEY, CDR2 SMNVEV (reference sequence). This CDR3 is 17 amino acids long. V lost 5 bases to trimming and J lost 0 bases; unmatched junction nucleotides: 8. As DNA, the CDR3 is TGTGCCAGCAGTCCCGGGGACAGGGGGTCTCCTAACTATGGCTACACCTTC. Translating it yields CASSPGDRGSPNYGYTF.

The rearrangement uses TRBV4-3 and TRBJ1-1; no clear D gene. Trimming stripped 3 bases from V and 6 bases from J, with 11 bases between. The CDR3 is 13 amino acids. Germline V gene sequence: CDR1 LGHNA, CDR2 YSLEER. The CDR3 DNA is TGCGCCAGCAGCCATAGGAACCGGGCTGAAGCTTTCTTT. Translation: CASSHRNRAEAFF.

The gene calls are TRBV15 and TRBJ1-5; D is perhaps TRBD1 (5 bases). In germline, CDR1 is LNHNV, CDR2 YYDKDF (reference sequence). Trimming removed 2 bases at V and 7 bases at J, with 15 bases between. The CDR3 is made up of 15 amino acids. The chain's CDR3 is CATSRPEGNRQPQHF. DNA for the CDR3: TGTGCCACCAGCAGACCGGAGGGGAACAGACAGCCCCAGCATTTT.

The rearrangement joins TRBV29-1 to TRBJ2-5; D not certain. Germline assignment: CDR1 SQVTM and CDR2 ANQGSEA. The CDR3 loop spans 12 amino acids. Trimming removed 4 bases from V and 2 bases from J, with 8 bases in between. The CDR3 sequence: CSVGGAQETQYF. Written as DNA, the CDR3 is TGCAGCGTTGGAGGCGCGCAAGAGACCCAGTACTTC.

The J gene is TRBJ2-7, the V gene TRBV6-4; 7 nucleotides align to TRBD1. The CDR3 covers 13 residues. From germline, CDR1 is MRHNA and CDR2 SNTAGT. The V segment lost 8 bases and the J segment 3 bases; nucleotides outside the gene matches: 7. The CDR3 coding sequence is TGTGCCAGCTGGACAGGCGATTGCTACGAGCAGTACTTC. It specifies CASWTGDCYEQYF.

The rearrangement uses TRBV14 and TRBJ1-3; no clear D. The CDR3 has 16 amino acids. Trimming stripped 1 base from V and 0 bases from J, with 10 bases between. CDR1 SGHDN and CDR2 FVKESK come from the germline V gene. The CDR3 protein is CASSQGAGSSGNTIYF. CDR3 bases: TGTGCCAGCAGCCAAGGAGCGGGGAGCTCTGGAAACACCATATATTTT.

The chain combines TRBV25-1 with TRBJ2-3; D is unresolved. The V end was cut by 3 bases, the J end by 2 bases, with 12 bases between. The CDR3 is 15 residues long. Germline V gene lookup returns CDR1 MGHDK and CDR2 SYGVNS. CDR3 sequence: CASSDQVRPTDTQYF. CDR3 nucleotide sequence: TGTGCCAGCAGTGACCAGGTTCGCCCCACAGATACGCAGTATTTT. The variable domain in full, completed from reference TRBV25-1 and TRBJ2-3, reads EADIYQTPRYLVIGTGKKITLECSQTMGHDKMYWYQQDPGMELHLIHYSYGVNSTEKGDLSSESTVSRIRTEHFPLTLESARPSHTSQYLCASSDQVRPTDTQYFGPGTRLTVL.

The chain carries TRBV11-3 and TRBJ2-2; unclear D gene. Germline CDR1 and CDR2: SGHNT and YENEEA. Trimming cost V 5 bases and J 7 bases, with 8 bases left between them. There are 12 residues in the CDR3. The CDR3 loop reads CASSTASGELFF. In nucleotides, the CDR3 is TGTGCCAGCAGCACTGCTAGCGGGGAGCTGTTTTTT.

This clone was seen a single time. The CDR3 spells CASSLLEKLFF. The CDR3 coding sequence is TGTGCCAGCAGTTTACTTGAAAAACTGTTTTTT. J is TRBJ1-4 and V is TRBV28; the D is unclear. Per germline, CDR1 MDHEN and CDR2 SYDVKM. The V end was cut by 2 bases, the J end by 7 bases, with 2 bases between. This CDR3 spans 11 amino acids.

The rearrangement uses TRBV5-1 and TRBJ2-7, with TRBD2 matching 15 bases. Trimming took 4 bases from V and 0 from J; bases not matched to a gene: 11. CDR3 length: 19 residues. Germline lookup yields CDR1 SGHRS and CDR2 YFSETQ. In nucleotides, the CDR3 is TGCGCCAGCAGCCTACTTCCGGGACTAGCGGGAGGAAGCTCCTACGAGCAGTACTTC. This sequence encodes CASSLLPGLAGGSSYEQYF.

The V and J genes are TRBV19 and TRBJ2-1; 8 positions agree with TRBD2. The CDR3 runs to 15 residues. J was trimmed by 8 bases and V by 5 bases; bases with no gene match: 11. Germline V gene sequence: CDR1 LNHDA, CDR2 SQIVND (reference sequence). The CDR3 DNA is TGTGCCAGTAGTTCACCGGGACTAGTTTACGATGAGCAGTTCTTC. Its translation: CASSSPGLVYDEQFF.

CDR3 sequence (DNA): TGTGCCAGCAGCCAATCAGGCAGCGGCTATGGCTACACCTTC. The encoded protein is CASSQSGSGYGYTF. V gene TRBV16 combines with J gene TRBJ1-2, with no clear D. Germline CDR1 and CDR2: KGHSY and FQNENV. Trimming left V 0 bases short and J 4 bases short, with 9 bases between. The CDR3 length is 14 residues.

This clone was seen just once. The rearrangement uses TRBV6-6 and TRBJ2-2; 7 bases match TRBD2. The CDR3 consists of 13 residues. The trim removed 5 bases at V and 6 bases at J, leaving 3 bases unmatched. CDR1 and CDR2 (germline): MNHNY, SVGAGI (reference sequence). The CDR3 reads CASSGLAAGELFF. CDR3 DNA: TGTGCCAGCAGTGGCCTAGCGGCCGGGGAGCTGTTTTTT.

This clone appeared a single time. The gene calls are TRBV11-2 and TRBJ2-2, with 7 bases identical to TRBD1. V gave up 5 bases and J gave up 5 bases; unmatched junction bases: 8. Germline CDR1 SGHAT, CDR2 FQNNGV. The CDR3 has 15 amino acids. For the CDR3, the DNA is TGTGCCAGCAGCGCAGGGGGAATGGGTACCGGGGAGCTGTTTTTT. Translation gives CASSAGGMGTGELFF. Using reference TRBV11-2 and TRBJ2-2 for the parts outside the CDR3, the full variable domain is EAGVAQSPRYKIIEKRQSVAFWCNPISGHATLYWYQQILGQGPKLLIQFQNNGVVDDSQLPKDRFSAERLKGVDSTLKIQPAKLEDSAVYLCASSAGGMGTGELFFGEGSRLTVL.